These T cell receptor beta chains were read from a single sample in a study of cytomegalovirus exposure and HLA in healthy donors. Measured with immunoSEQ multiplex PCR; TCRdb has only the in-frame clones, and not every one. The sample records some 130,000 clones, more than 60% being singletons. The sample was PBMCs. These receptors were collected from a woman between 40 and 50 years old in good health and CMV-seronegative. CDR3s include the opening cysteine and the closing phenylalanine or tryptophan. The D gene is left open where the match is weak. Clone size appears in some rows only: once, few, many, or a class for an expanded clone.

clone size: few
D gene: .
V gene: TRBV6-5
J gene: TRBJ2-1
CDR3 DNA: TGTGCCAGCAGTTACTCCGGGTGGAATGAGCAGTTCTTC
CDR3 protein: CASSYSGWNEQFF

clone size: .
D gene: .
V gene: TRBV25-1
J gene: TRBJ1-6
CDR3 DNA: TGTGCCAGCAGTGAATATAGTTGGGCAGGGTCTAATTCACCCCTCCACTTT
CDR3 protein: CASSEYSWAGSNSPLHF

clone size: .
D gene: .
V gene: TRBV5-1
J gene: TRBJ2-1
CDR3 DNA: TGCGCCAGCAGCGTAGGGACTTCGGCGAACAATGAGCAGTTCTTC
CDR3 protein: CASSVGTSANNEQFF

clone size: .
D gene: TRBD2
V gene: TRBV9
J gene: TRBJ2-5
CDR3 DNA: TGTGCCAGCAGCGCGGGGGGGGGACAAGAGACCCAGTACTTC
CDR3 protein: CASSAGGGQETQYF

clone size: .
D gene: TRBD2
V gene: TRBV5-6
J gene: TRBJ2-3
CDR3 DNA: TGTGCCAGCAGCTCCCTAGCGGCCTCCACAGATACGCAGTATTTT
CDR3 protein: CASSSLAASTDTQYF

clone size: .
D gene: TRBD1
V gene: TRBV5-1
J gene: TRBJ1-1
CDR3 DNA: TGCGCCAGCAGCTTGGTAGGCCGGGCGGGACAGCGGAACACTGAAGCTTTCTTT
CDR3 protein: CASSLVGRAGQRNTEAFF

clone size: .
D gene: .
V gene: TRBV9
J gene: TRBJ2-7
CDR3 DNA: TGTGCCAGCGCGACAGAGGACTACTACGAGCAGTACTTC
CDR3 protein: CASATEDYYEQYF

clone size: .
D gene: .
V gene: TRBV11-3
J gene: TRBJ2-2
CDR3 DNA: TGTGCCAGCAGCTTATCTACCGGGGAGCTGTTTTTT
CDR3 protein: CASSLSTGELFF

clone size: .
D gene: .
V gene: TRBV6-1
J gene: TRBJ2-5
CDR3 DNA: TGTGCCAGCAGTGAATTCGAGGGAGTTAGCGTGACCCAGTACTTC
CDR3 protein: CASSEFEGVSVTQYF

clone size: .
D gene: .
V gene: TRBV10-1
J gene: TRBJ2-1
CDR3 DNA: TGCGCCAGCAGTGGGGCCTTGGGCGGGACCCCGAGGGATGAGCAGTTCTTC
CDR3 protein: CASSGALGGTPRDEQFF

clone size: once
D gene: .
V gene: TRBV27
J gene: TRBJ1-5
CDR3 DNA: TGTGCCAGCAGTTTTGGGCAGAGCAATCAGCCCCAGCATTTT
CDR3 protein: CASSFGQSNQPQHF

clone size: .
D gene: .
V gene: TRBV7-9
J gene: TRBJ2-7
CDR3 DNA: TGTTCCAGCAGCCTCGGAGTGTACGAGCAGTACTTC
CDR3 protein: CSSSLGVYEQYF

clone size: .
D gene: .
V gene: TRBV5-1
J gene: TRBJ2-7
CDR3 DNA: TGCGCCAGCAGACCTACAGGGACGGTAAAAGACTACGAGCAGTACTTC
CDR3 protein: CASRPTGTVKDYEQYF

clone size: .
D gene: .
V gene: TRBV23-1
J gene: TRBJ2-2
CDR3 DNA: TGCGCCAGCAGTCACCCTCAGGGGCGCACCGGGGAGCTGTTTTTT
CDR3 protein: CASSHPQGRTGELFF

clone size: .
D gene: TRBD2
V gene: TRBV28
J gene: TRBJ2-3
CDR3 DNA: TGTGCCAGCAGTCCTAAACCGGGACTAGCGAATGGAGATACGCAGTATTTT
CDR3 protein: CASSPKPGLANGDTQYF

clone size: few
D gene: .
V gene: TRBV7-3
J gene: TRBJ1-2
CDR3 DNA: TGTGCCAGCAGCGCCGACAGTCTAGGGGGCTACACCTTC
CDR3 protein: CASSADSLGGYTF

clone size: .
D gene: TRBD1
V gene: TRBV28
J gene: TRBJ1-2
CDR3 DNA: TGTGCCAGCAGTTTCGTCGGGACAGGGTATTTTCGCGATGGCTACACCTTC
CDR3 protein: CASSFVGTGYFRDGYTF

clone size: .
D gene: TRBD1
V gene: TRBV13
J gene: TRBJ1-2
CDR3 DNA: TGTGCCAGCAGCACCGGACAGGGGGCAGGGGGCTACACCTTC
CDR3 protein: CASSTGQGAGGYTF

clone size: once
D gene: TRBD1
V gene: TRBV5-4
J gene: TRBJ1-1
CDR3 DNA: TGTGCCAGCAGCCAAGATTGGTGGGGACAGGGGAACACTGAAGCTTTCTTT
CDR3 protein: CASSQDWWGQGNTEAFF

clone size: .
D gene: TRBD2
V gene: TRBV5-6
J gene: TRBJ2-7
CDR3 DNA: TGTGCCAGCAGCCCTGGGGCTAGCGGGATGTACGAGCAGTACTTC
CDR3 protein: CASSPGASGMYEQYF

clone size: .
D gene: TRBD1
V gene: TRBV15
J gene: TRBJ1-1
CDR3 DNA: TGTGCCACCAGCCGGGCCGGACAGGGGTTAAACACTGAAGCTTTCTTT
CDR3 protein: CATSRAGQGLNTEAFF

clone size: .
D gene: .
V gene: TRBV7-9
J gene: TRBJ1-2
CDR3 DNA: TGTGCCAGCGATGGGGAGGGACTCAACTATGGCTACACCTTC
CDR3 protein: CASDGEGLNYGYTF

clone size: .
D gene: TRBD1
V gene: TRBV4-2
J gene: TRBJ1-1
CDR3 DNA: TGTGCCAGCAGCCCCCCCCTGACAGGGTGGGAGGCAGCTTTCTTT
CDR3 protein: CASSPPLTGWEAAFF

clone size: .
D gene: TRBD1
V gene: TRBV5-1
J gene: TRBJ2-1
CDR3 DNA: TGCGCCAGCAGCTTGGCCCCCGGGACAGGGGGCCGGGAGCAGTTCTTC
CDR3 protein: CASSLAPGTGGREQFF

clone size: .
D gene: .
V gene: TRBV27
J gene: TRBJ1-1
CDR3 DNA: TGTGCCAGCAGTGTCACAGGGAGGAACACTGAAGCTTTCTTT
CDR3 protein: CASSVTGRNTEAFF

clone size: .
D gene: .
V gene: TRBV19
J gene: TRBJ2-5
CDR3 DNA: TGTGCCAGTAGTAAGGGGGGGACGGTCCAAGAGACCCAGTACTTC
CDR3 protein: CASSKGGTVQETQYF

clone size: .
D gene: .
V gene: TRBV27
J gene: TRBJ2-5
CDR3 DNA: TGTGCCAGCAGTTTTGTTAGCGGACAAGAGACCCAGTACTTC
CDR3 protein: CASSFVSGQETQYF

clone size: .
D gene: .
V gene: TRBV28
J gene: TRBJ1-5
CDR3 DNA: TGTGCCAGCAATCGGGGGTACAATCAGCCCCAGCATTTT
CDR3 protein: CASNRGYNQPQHF

clone size: .
D gene: TRBD2
V gene: TRBV27
J gene: TRBJ2-2
CDR3 DNA: TGTGCCAGCAGTCCACACACCGGACTAGCGAAGGCCGGGGAGCTGTTTTTT
CDR3 protein: CASSPHTGLAKAGELFF

clone size: .
D gene: .
V gene: TRBV18
J gene: TRBJ1-3
CDR3 DNA: TGTGCCAGCTCACCACCAGCTCCTGGAAACACCATATATTTT
CDR3 protein: CASSPPAPGNTIYF

clone size: .
D gene: TRBD1
V gene: TRBV2
J gene: TRBJ1-2
CDR3 DNA: TGTGCCAGCAGCCTCCGGGACAGGGGATCGTACACCTTC
CDR3 protein: CASSLRDRGSYTF

clone size: .
D gene: TRBD2
V gene: TRBV18
J gene: TRBJ2-1
CDR3 DNA: TGTGCCAGCTCACCACCTCTAAGGAGCGGGAGGGATGAGCAGTTCTTC
CDR3 protein: CASSPPLRSGRDEQFF

clone size: .
D gene: TRBD1
V gene: TRBV5-1
J gene: TRBJ1-4
CDR3 DNA: TGCGCCAGCAGCCCGTCTGGACAGGGGTATGAAAAACTGTTTTTT
CDR3 protein: CASSPSGQGYEKLFF

clone size: once
D gene: TRBD2
V gene: TRBV10-2
J gene: TRBJ2-1
CDR3 DNA: TGCGCCAGCAGTGAGTCGCCTAGCGGGGGGCTGAATGAGCAGTTCTTC
CDR3 protein: CASSESPSGGLNEQFF

clone size: .
D gene: TRBD1
V gene: TRBV27
J gene: TRBJ1-2
CDR3 DNA: TGTGCCAGCAGTTTCTCCGGGACAGGGGGACCCAACTATGGCTACACCTTC
CDR3 protein: CASSFSGTGGPNYGYTF

clone size: .
D gene: .
V gene: TRBV2
J gene: TRBJ2-2
CDR3 DNA: TGTGCCAGCAGGTTATTACCACTCCGCACCGGGGAGCTGTTTTTT
CDR3 protein: CASRLLPLRTGELFF

clone size: .
D gene: TRBD1
V gene: TRBV7-9
J gene: TRBJ2-3
CDR3 DNA: TGTGCCAGCAGCTTAGCCCAAAAGACAGGGGGAGATACGCAGTATTTT
CDR3 protein: CASSLAQKTGGDTQYF

clone size: few
D gene: TRBD1
V gene: TRBV6-5
J gene: TRBJ2-5
CDR3 DNA: TGTGCCAGCAGTGCTCAGGGGGCCCTCCAAGAGACCCAGTACTTC
CDR3 protein: CASSAQGALQETQYF

clone size: .
D gene: TRBD1
V gene: TRBV7-9
J gene: TRBJ1-2
CDR3 DNA: TGTGCCAGCAGTTGGGGACAGGTCGATGACTATGGCTACACCTTC
CDR3 protein: CASSWGQVDDYGYTF

clone size: .
D gene: TRBD2
V gene: TRBV5-1
J gene: TRBJ2-1
CDR3 DNA: TGCGCCAGCAGCTTCCTAGCGGGAGAAGACGAGCAGTTCTTC
CDR3 protein: CASSFLAGEDEQFF

clone size: .
D gene: .
V gene: TRBV19
J gene: TRBJ1-5
CDR3 DNA: TGTGCCAGTAGTATAGCCGGGGGGCGCAATCAGCCCCAGCATTTT
CDR3 protein: CASSIAGGRNQPQHF

clone size: .
D gene: .
V gene: TRBV5-1
J gene: TRBJ1-6
CDR3 DNA: TGCGCCAGCAGGACTGAAAATAATTCACCCCTCCACTTT
CDR3 protein: CASRTENNSPLHF

clone size: .
D gene: .
V gene: TRBV30
J gene: TRBJ2-7
CDR3 DNA: TGTGCCTGGAGTGTACTTTGGGGCGAAAGCTCCTACGAGCAGTACTTC
CDR3 protein: CAWSVLWGESSYEQYF

clone size: .
D gene: .
V gene: TRBV15
J gene: TRBJ2-5
CDR3 DNA: TGTGCCACCAGCAGAGATTTAGTTGAAGAGACCCAGTACTTC
CDR3 protein: CATSRDLVEETQYF

clone size: .
D gene: .
V gene: TRBV5-6
J gene: TRBJ1-2
CDR3 DNA: TGTGCCAGCAGCGCTCGACAGGAATCCCCTTTCTATGGCTACACCTTC
CDR3 protein: CASSARQESPFYGYTF

clone size: once
D gene: TRBD2
V gene: TRBV5-1
J gene: TRBJ2-7
CDR3 DNA: TGCGCCAGCAGCGGAACCGGGACTAGCGTAGGGGAGCAGTACTTC
CDR3 protein: CASSGTGTSVGEQYF

clone size: .
D gene: TRBD2
V gene: TRBV7-3
J gene: TRBJ2-7
CDR3 DNA: TGTGCCAATCGACCTAGGGGGGGGACTAGCGCTTTCTACGAGCAGTACTTC
CDR3 protein: CANRPRGGTSAFYEQYF

clone size: once
D gene: .
V gene: TRBV4-1
J gene: TRBJ1-1
CDR3 DNA: TGCGCCAGCAGCCAAGCGGGGGAGGGCTCCACTGAAGCTTTCTTT
CDR3 protein: CASSQAGEGSTEAFF

clone size: .
D gene: .
V gene: TRBV7-2
J gene: TRBJ2-7
CDR3 DNA: TGTGCCAGCAGCATAGGCAGGGGTCCTACCTACGAGCAGTACTTC
CDR3 protein: CASSIGRGPTYEQYF

clone size: once
D gene: TRBD1
V gene: TRBV2
J gene: TRBJ1-5
CDR3 DNA: TGTGCCAGCAGTGTGACAGGGGGAGCACAGCCCCAGCATTTT
CDR3 protein: CASSVTGGAQPQHF

clone size: .
D gene: .
V gene: TRBV7-3
J gene: TRBJ1-3
CDR3 DNA: TGTGCCAGACGAAGGGGGGGGATTAAAGCTGGAAACACCATATATTTT
CDR3 protein: CARRRGGIKAGNTIYF

clone size: .
D gene: .
V gene: TRBV6-5
J gene: TRBJ2-1
CDR3 DNA: TGTGCCAGCAGCCGGGACGGGACTGAGGGTGAGCAGTTCTTC
CDR3 protein: CASSRDGTEGEQFF

clone size: .
D gene: .
V gene: TRBV5-1
J gene: TRBJ1-1
CDR3 DNA: TGCGCCAGCAGGGAACAGGCCGCTGGTGAAGCTTTCTTT
CDR3 protein: CASREQAAGEAFF

clone size: few
D gene: TRBD1
V gene: TRBV5-1
J gene: TRBJ2-1
CDR3 DNA: TGCGCCAGCAGCTGGGGACAGGGACTCTCCTACAATGAGCAGTTCTTC
CDR3 protein: CASSWGQGLSYNEQFF

clone size: .
D gene: .
V gene: TRBV5-4
J gene: TRBJ1-4
CDR3 DNA: TGTGCCAGCGCCGAAACCCCGGGACATCATGAAAAACTGTTTTTT
CDR3 protein: CASAETPGHHEKLFF

clone size: .
D gene: TRBD1
V gene: TRBV19
J gene: TRBJ1-5
CDR3 DNA: TGTGCCAGTAGGGACAGGGGATATAGCAATCAGCCCCAGCATTTT
CDR3 protein: CASRDRGYSNQPQHF

clone size: .
D gene: .
V gene: TRBV5-1
J gene: TRBJ2-4
CDR3 DNA: TGCGCCAGCAGCTTGGGTGTACGTACGGCCAAAAACAGTCAGTACTTC
CDR3 protein: CASSLGVRTAKNSQYF

clone size: .
D gene: TRBD1
V gene: TRBV5-1
J gene: TRBJ1-1
CDR3 DNA: TGCGCCAGCAGCTTCAGGACAGGGGACACTGAAGCTTTCTTT
CDR3 protein: CASSFRTGDTEAFF

clone size: .
D gene: TRBD1
V gene: TRBV19
J gene: TRBJ1-1
CDR3 DNA: TGTGCCAGTAGTACCATACGGGACAGATCTGAAGCTTTCTTT
CDR3 protein: CASSTIRDRSEAFF